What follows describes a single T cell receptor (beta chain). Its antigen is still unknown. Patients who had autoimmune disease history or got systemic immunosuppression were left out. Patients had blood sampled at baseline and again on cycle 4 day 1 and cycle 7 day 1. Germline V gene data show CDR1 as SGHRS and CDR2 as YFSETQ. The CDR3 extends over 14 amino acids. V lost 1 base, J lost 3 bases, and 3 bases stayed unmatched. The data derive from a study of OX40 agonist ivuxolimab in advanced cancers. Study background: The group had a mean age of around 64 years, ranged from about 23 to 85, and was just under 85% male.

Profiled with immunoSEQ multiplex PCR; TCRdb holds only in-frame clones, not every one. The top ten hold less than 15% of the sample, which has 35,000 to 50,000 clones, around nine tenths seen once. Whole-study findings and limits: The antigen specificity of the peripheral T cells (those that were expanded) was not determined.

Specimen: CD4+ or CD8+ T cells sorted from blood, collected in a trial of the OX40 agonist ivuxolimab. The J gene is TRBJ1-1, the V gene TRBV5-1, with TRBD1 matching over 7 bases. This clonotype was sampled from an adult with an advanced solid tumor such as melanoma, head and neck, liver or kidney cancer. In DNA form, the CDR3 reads TGCGCCAGCAGCTTGTGGCAGGGGGACACTGAAGCTTTCTTT. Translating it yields CASSLWQGDTEAFF.